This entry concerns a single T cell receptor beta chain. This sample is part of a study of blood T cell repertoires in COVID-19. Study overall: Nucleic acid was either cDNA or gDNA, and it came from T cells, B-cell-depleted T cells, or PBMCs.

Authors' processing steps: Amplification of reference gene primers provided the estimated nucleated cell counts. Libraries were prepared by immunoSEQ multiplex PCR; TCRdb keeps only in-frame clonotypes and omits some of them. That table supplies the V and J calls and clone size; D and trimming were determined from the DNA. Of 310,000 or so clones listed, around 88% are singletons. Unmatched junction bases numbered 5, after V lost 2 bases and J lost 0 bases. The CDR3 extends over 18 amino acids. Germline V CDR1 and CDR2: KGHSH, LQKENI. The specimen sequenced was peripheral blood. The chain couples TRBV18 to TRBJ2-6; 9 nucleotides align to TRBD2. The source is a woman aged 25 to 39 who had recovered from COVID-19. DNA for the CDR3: TGTGCCAGCTCACCAGATAGCGGGGGAAGCTCTGGGGCCAACGTCCTGACTTTC. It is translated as CASSPDSGGSSGANVLTF.